The rows below give T cell receptor beta chains drawn from one sample of a study of cytomegalovirus exposure and HLA in healthy donors. Profiled with immunoSEQ multiplex PCR; TCRdb holds only in-frame clones, not every one. The data contain under 95,000 clones, roughly 94% of them singletons. Sequencing was done on a sample of PBMCs. The source of these receptors is a woman aged 18-35 years in good health and CMV-seropositive. Both conserved end residues are part of each CDR3. Each record gives: D gene, clone size, J gene, CDR3 length, V gene, CDR3 protein, CDR3 DNA. A D gene is named only where the DNA matches it firmly. Expanded clones get a size class; other rows say once, few or many, or leave the size out.

D: -; size: -; J: TRBJ2-1; length: 15; V: TRBV28; CDR3: CASSTMAGRYNEQFF; DNA: TGTGCCAGCAGCACCATGGCGGGCCGATACAATGAGCAGTTCTTC
D: -; size: -; J: TRBJ2-7; length: 14; V: TRBV7-8; CDR3: CASSLGGSVREQYF; DNA: TGTGCCAGCAGCTTAGGGGGTAGCGTAAGGGAGCAGTACTTC
D: TRBD1; size: -; J: TRBJ1-3; length: 16; V: TRBV4-2; CDR3: CASSQAGGDRRNTIYF; DNA: TGTGCCAGCAGCCAAGCAGGGGGCGATAGAAGAAACACCATATATTTT
D: -; size: -; J: TRBJ2-1; length: 14; V: TRBV7-2; CDR3: CASSLGTYNNEQFF; DNA: TGTGCCAGCAGCCTAGGGACTTATAACAATGAGCAGTTCTTC
D: TRBD2; size: -; J: TRBJ2-1; length: 13; V: TRBV28; CDR3: CASSEGLAGVQFF; DNA: TGTGCCAGCAGTGAAGGACTAGCGGGAGTGCAGTTCTTC
D: TRBD1; size: once; J: TRBJ2-1; length: 16; V: TRBV29-1; CDR3: CSVEAQDRTSYNEQFF; DNA: TGCAGCGTTGAAGCTCAGGACAGGACCTCCTACAATGAGCAGTTCTTC
D: TRBD1; size: -; J: TRBJ2-1; length: 15; V: TRBV29-1; CDR3: CSATTGADRGHEQFF; DNA: TGCAGCGCTACCACGGGGGCCGACAGGGGACATGAGCAGTTCTTC
D: TRBD2; size: -; J: TRBJ2-7; length: 14; V: TRBV7-9; CDR3: CASSLGLYSYEQYF; DNA: TGTGCCAGCAGCCTGGGACTATATTCCTACGAGCAGTACTTC
D: TRBD2; size: -; J: TRBJ2-1; length: 12; V: TRBV25-1; CDR3: CASTSGGDEQFF; DNA: TGTGCCAGCACCAGCGGGGGCGATGAGCAGTTCTTC
D: -; size: -; J: TRBJ2-4; length: 15; V: TRBV25-1; CDR3: CASSDELRGRNIQYF; DNA: TGTGCCAGCAGTGATGAACTCAGGGGAAGGAACATTCAGTACTTC
D: -; size: once; J: TRBJ2-3; length: 15; V: TRBV7-2; CDR3: CASSLAPGMTDTQYF; DNA: TGTGCCAGCAGCTTAGCTCCGGGGATGACAGATACGCAGTATTTT
D: TRBD1; size: -; J: TRBJ2-7; length: 14; V: TRBV19; CDR3: CASSNPGQGNEQYF; DNA: TGTGCCAGTAGTAATCCGGGACAGGGTAACGAGCAGTACTTC
D: TRBD2; size: -; J: TRBJ2-1; length: 16; V: TRBV5-1; CDR3: CASSLALAGSYNEQFF; DNA: TGCGCCAGCAGCTTGGCACTAGCGGGCTCCTACAATGAGCAGTTCTTC
D: TRBD1; size: -; J: TRBJ1-5; length: 19; V: TRBV15; CDR3: CATSRGGQTLLHSNQPQHF; DNA: TGTGCCACCAGCAGAGGGGGACAGACGCTCTTACATAGCAATCAGCCCCAGCATTTT
D: TRBD2; size: -; J: TRBJ2-1; length: 16; V: TRBV7-6; CDR3: CASSLRGAGGYNEQFF; DNA: TGTGCCAGCAGCTTAAGGGGGGCGGGGGGATACAATGAGCAGTTCTTC
D: TRBD2; size: -; J: TRBJ2-3; length: 17; V: TRBV4-2; CDR3: CASSQDYAGGGSDTQYF; DNA: TGTGCCAGCAGCCAAGATTATGCGGGGGGAGGATCAGATACGCAGTATTTT
D: -; size: -; J: TRBJ1-6; length: 16; V: TRBV30; CDR3: CAWSVRSSSYNSPLHF; DNA: TGTGCCTGGAGTGTACGAAGTAGCTCCTATAATTCACCCCTCCACTTT
D: -; size: -; J: TRBJ2-5; length: 18; V: TRBV7-8; CDR3: CASRGGGSRDNRQETQYF; DNA: TGTGCCAGCAGGGGGGGCGGGAGCCGGGACAATAGGCAAGAGACCCAGTACTTC
D: -; size: -; J: TRBJ1-4; length: 13; V: TRBV29-1; CDR3: CSVDGGGIEKLFF; DNA: TGCAGCGTTGATGGTGGGGGGATTGAAAAACTGTTTTTT
D: -; size: -; J: TRBJ2-7; length: 14; V: TRBV2; CDR3: CASSDRRPGYEQYF; DNA: TGTGCCAGCAGTGATCGGCGGCCCGGCTACGAGCAGTACTTC
D: TRBD1; size: -; J: TRBJ2-2; length: 13; V: TRBV29-1; CDR3: CSVVTGGTGELFF; DNA: TGCAGCGTTGTCACAGGGGGAACCGGGGAGCTGTTTTTT
D: TRBD2; size: -; J: TRBJ2-2; length: 17; V: TRBV28; CDR3: CASSSRAGRPNTGELFF; DNA: TGTGCCAGCAGTTCCCGTGCCGGGAGGCCGAACACCGGGGAGCTGTTTTTT